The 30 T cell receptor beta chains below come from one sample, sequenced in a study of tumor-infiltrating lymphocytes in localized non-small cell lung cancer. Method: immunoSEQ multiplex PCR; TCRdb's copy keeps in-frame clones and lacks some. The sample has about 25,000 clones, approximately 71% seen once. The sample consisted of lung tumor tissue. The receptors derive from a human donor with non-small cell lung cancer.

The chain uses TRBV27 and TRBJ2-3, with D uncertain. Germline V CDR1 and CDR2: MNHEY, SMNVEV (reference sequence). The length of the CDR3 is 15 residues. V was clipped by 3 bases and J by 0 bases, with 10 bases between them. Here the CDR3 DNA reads TGTGCCAGCAGTTTCGTGACTTCTAGCACAGATACGCAGTATTTT. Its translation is CASSFVTSSTDTQYF.

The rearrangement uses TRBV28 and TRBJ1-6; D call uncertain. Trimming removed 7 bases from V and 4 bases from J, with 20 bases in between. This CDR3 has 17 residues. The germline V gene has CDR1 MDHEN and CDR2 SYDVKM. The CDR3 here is CASNFHTGIGYNSPLHF. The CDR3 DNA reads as TGTGCCAGCAATTTTCACACGGGGATAGGGTATAATTCACCCCTCCACTTT.

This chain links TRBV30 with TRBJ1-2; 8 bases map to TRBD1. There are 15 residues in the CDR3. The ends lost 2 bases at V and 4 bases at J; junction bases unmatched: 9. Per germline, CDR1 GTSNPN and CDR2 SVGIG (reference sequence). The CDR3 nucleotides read TGTGCCTGGAGTTTCTCCAGGGGGCTGAGCTATGGCTACACCTTC. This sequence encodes CAWSFSRGLSYGYTF.

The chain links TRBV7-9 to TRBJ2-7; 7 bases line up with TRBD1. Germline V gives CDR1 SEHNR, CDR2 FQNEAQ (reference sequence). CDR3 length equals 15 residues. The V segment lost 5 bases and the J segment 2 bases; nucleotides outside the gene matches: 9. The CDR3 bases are TGTGCCAGCAGCCTGGGACAGAAGAATCCCTACGAGCAGTACTTC. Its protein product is CASSLGQKNPYEQYF.

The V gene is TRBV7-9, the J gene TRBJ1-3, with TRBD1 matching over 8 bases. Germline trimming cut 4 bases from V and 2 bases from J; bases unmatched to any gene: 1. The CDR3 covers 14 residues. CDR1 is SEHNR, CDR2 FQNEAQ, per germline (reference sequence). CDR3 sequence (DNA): TGTGCCAGCAGCTCGACAGGGGCTGGAAACACCATATATTTT. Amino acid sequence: CASSSTGAGNTIYF.

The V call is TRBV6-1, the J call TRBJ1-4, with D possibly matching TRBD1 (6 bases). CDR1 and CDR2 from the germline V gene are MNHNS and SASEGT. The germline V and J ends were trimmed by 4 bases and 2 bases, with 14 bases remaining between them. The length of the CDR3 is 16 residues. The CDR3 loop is CASSVLPGATNEKLFF. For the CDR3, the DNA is TGTGCCAGCAGTGTCCTCCCAGGGGCCACTAATGAAAAACTGTTTTTT.

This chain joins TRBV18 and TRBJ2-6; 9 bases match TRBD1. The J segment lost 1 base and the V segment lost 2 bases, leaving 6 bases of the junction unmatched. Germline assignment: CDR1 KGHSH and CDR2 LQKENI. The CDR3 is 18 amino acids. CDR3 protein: CASSPRTGALSGANVLTF. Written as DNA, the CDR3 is TGTGCCAGCTCACCAAGGACAGGGGCTCTATCTGGGGCCAACGTCCTGACTTTC. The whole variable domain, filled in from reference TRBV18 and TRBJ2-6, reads NAGVMQNPRHLVRRRGQEARLRCSPMKGHSHVYWYRQLPEEGLKFMVYLQKENIIDESGMPKERFSAEFPKEGPSILRIQQVVRGDSAAYFCASSPRTGALSGANVLTFGAGSRLTVL.

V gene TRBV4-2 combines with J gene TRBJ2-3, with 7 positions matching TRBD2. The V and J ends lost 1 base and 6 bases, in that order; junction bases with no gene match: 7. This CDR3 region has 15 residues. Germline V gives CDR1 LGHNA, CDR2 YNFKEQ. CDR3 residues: CASSQGQAGVDTQYF. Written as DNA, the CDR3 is TGTGCCAGCAGCCAAGGTCAGGCGGGAGTCGATACGCAGTATTTT.

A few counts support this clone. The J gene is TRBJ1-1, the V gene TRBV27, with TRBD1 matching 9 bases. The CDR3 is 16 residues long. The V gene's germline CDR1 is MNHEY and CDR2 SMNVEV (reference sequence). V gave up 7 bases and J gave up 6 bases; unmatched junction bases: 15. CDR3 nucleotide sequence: TGTGCCAGCACGAAACGAACCGGGACAGGGTTCTCTGAAGCTTTCTTT. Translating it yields CASTKRTGTGFSEAFF.

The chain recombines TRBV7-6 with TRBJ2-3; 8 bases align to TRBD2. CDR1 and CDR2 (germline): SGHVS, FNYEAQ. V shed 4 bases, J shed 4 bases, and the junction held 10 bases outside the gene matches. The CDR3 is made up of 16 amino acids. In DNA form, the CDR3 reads TGTGCCAGCAGCTACCCCCGGGAGGGAAGGGCAGATACGCAGTATTTT. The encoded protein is CASSYPREGRADTQYF.

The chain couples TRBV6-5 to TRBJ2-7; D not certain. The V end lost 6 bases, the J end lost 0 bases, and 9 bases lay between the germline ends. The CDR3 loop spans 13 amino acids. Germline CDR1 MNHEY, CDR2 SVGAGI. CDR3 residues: CASRGSSSYEQYF. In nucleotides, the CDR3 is TGTGCCAGCAGGGGGTCTAGCTCCTACGAGCAGTACTTC.

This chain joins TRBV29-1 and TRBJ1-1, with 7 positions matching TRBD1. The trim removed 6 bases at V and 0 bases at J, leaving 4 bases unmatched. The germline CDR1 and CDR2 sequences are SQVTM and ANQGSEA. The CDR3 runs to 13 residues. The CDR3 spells CSVWTGLNTEAFF. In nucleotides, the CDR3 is TGCAGCGTGTGGACAGGTCTGAACACTGAAGCTTTCTTT.

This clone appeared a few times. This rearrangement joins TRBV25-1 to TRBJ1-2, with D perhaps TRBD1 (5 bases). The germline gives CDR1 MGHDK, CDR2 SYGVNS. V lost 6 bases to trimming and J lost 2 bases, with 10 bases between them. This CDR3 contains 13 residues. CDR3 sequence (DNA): TGTGCCAGCAGCGAAGCAGGGAACTATGGCTACACCTTC. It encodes CASSEAGNYGYTF.

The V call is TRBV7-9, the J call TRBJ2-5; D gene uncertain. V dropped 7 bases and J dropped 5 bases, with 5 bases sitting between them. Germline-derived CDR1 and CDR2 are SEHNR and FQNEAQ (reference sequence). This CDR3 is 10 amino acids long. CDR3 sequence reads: CASNGETQYF. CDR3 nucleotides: TGTGCCAGCAATGGGGAGACCCAGTACTTC.

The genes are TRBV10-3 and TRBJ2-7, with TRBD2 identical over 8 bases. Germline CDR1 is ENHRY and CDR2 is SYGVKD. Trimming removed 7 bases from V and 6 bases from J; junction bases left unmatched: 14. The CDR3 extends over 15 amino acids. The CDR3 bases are TGTGCCATCAAGAGAACCGGGACTAGTAATCGCGAGCAGTACTTC. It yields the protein CAIKRTGTSNREQYF.

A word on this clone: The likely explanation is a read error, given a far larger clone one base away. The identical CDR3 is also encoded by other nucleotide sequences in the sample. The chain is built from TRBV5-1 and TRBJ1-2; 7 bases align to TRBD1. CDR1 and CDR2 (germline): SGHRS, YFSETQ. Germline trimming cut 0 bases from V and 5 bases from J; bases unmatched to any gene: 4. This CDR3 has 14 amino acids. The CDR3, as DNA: TGCGCCAGCAGCTTGGGGGACAGAGATTATGGCTACACCTTC. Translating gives CASSLGDRDYGYTF.

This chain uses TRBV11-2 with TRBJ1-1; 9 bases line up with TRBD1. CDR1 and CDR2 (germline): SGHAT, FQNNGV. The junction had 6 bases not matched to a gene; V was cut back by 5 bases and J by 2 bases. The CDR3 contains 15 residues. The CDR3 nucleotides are TGTGCCAGCAGCCCGGGACAGGGAAGAAACACTGAAGCTTTCTTT. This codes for CASSPGQGRNTEAFF.

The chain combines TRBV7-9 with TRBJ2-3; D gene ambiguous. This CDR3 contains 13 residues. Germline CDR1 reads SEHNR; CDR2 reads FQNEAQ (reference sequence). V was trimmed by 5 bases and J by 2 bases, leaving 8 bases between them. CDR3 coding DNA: TGTGCCAGCAGCCCAAATCCCACAGATACGCAGTATTTT. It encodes CASSPNPTDTQYF.

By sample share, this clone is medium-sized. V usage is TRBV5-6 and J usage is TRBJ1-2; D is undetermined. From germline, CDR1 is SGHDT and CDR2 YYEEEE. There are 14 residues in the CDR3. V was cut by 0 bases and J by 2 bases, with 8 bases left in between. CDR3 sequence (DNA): TGTGCCAGCAGCTTGGGGGATATGAACTATGGCTACACCTTC. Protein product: CASSLGDMNYGYTF. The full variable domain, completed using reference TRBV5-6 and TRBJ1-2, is DAGVTQSPTHLIKTRGQQVTLRCSPKSGHDTVSWYQQALGQGPQFIFQYYEEEERQRGNFPDRFSGHQFPNYSSELNVNALLLGDSALYLCASSLGDMNYGYTFGSGTRLTVV.

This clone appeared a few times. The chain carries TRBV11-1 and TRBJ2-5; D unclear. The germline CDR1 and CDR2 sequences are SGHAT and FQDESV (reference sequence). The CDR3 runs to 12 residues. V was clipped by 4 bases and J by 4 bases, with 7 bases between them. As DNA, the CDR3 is TGTGCCAGCAGCTCAACCTCAGAGACCCAGTACTTC. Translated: CASSSTSETQYF.

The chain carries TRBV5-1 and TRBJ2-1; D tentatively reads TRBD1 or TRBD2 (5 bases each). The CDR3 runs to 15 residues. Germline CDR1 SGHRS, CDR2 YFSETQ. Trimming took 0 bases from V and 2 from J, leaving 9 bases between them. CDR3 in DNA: TGCGCCAGCAGCTTGGGAGGGGAGCCCTACAATGAGCAGTTCTTC. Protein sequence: CASSLGGEPYNEQFF.

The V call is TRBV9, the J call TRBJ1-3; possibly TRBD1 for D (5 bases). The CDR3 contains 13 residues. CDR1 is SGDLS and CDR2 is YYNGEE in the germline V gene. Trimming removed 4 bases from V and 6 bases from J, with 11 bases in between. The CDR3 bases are TGTGCCAGCAGCCCCCGGGACTTAAACACCATATATTTT. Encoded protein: CASSPRDLNTIYF. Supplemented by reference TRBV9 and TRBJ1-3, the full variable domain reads DSGVTQTPKHLITATGQRVTLRCSPRSGDLSVYWYQQSLDQGLQFLIQYYNGEERAKGNILERFSAQQFPDLHSELNLSSLELGDSALYFCASSPRDLNTIYFGEGSWLTVV.

The CDR3 reads CASSDYRGLNQPQHF. The CDR3 DNA follows: TGTGCCAGCAGTGACTACAGGGGGTTAAACCAGCCCCAGCATTTT. The rearrangement joins TRBV6-1 to TRBJ1-5, with TRBD1 identical over 8 bases. In germline, CDR1 is MNHNS, CDR2 SASEGT. The CDR3 runs 15 residues. Trimming took 3 bases from V and 7 from J; bases not matched to a gene: 8.

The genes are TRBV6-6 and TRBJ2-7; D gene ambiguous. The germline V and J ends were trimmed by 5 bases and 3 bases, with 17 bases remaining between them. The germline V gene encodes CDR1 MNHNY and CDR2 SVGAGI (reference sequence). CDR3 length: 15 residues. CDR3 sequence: CASSPAFVMDYEQYF. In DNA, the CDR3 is TGTGCCAGCAGTCCAGCTTTCGTGATGGACTACGAGCAGTACTTC.

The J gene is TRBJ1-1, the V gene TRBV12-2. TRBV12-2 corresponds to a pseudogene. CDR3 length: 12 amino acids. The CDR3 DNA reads TGTGCCAGCAGCCCCGGCAGCACTGAAGCTTTCTTT. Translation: CASSPGSTEAFF.

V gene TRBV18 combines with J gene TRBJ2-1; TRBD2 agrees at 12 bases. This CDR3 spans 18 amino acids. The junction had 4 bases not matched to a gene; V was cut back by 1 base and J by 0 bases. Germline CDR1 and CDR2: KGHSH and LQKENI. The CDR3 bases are TGTGCCAGCTCACCACGTGGACTAGCGGGACACTCCTACAATGAGCAGTTCTTC. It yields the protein CASSPRGLAGHSYNEQFF.

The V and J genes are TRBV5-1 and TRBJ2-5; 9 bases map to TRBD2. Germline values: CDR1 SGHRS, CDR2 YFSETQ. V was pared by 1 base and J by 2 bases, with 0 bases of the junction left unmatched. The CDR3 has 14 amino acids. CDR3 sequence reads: CASSLTSGQETQYF. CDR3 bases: TGCGCCAGCAGCTTGACTAGCGGGCAAGAGACCCAGTACTTC.

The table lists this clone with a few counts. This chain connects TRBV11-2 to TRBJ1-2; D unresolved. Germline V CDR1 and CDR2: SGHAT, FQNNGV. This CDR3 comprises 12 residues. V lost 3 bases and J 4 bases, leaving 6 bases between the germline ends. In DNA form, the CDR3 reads TGTGCCAGCAGCTTTTCCCTCTATGGCTACACCTTC. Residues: CASSFSLYGYTF.

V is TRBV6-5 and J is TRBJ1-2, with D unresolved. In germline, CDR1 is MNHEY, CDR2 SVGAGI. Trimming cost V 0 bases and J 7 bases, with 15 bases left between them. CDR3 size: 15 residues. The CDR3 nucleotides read TGTGCCAGCAGTTACTCGACGGCAGACTTCGGTGGCTACACCTTC. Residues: CASSYSTADFGGYTF.

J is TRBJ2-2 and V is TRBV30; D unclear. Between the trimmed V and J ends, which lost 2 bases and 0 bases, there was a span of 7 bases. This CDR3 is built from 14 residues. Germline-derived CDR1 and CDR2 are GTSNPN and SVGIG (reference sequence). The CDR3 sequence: CAWSLATNTGELFF. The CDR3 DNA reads TGTGCCTGGAGTTTAGCTACGAACACCGGGGAGCTGTTTTTT.